The present T cell receptor beta chain was sequenced within a study of blood T cell repertoires in COVID-19. About the study: Acute and convalescent COVID-19 specimens originated in the United States, Italy and Spain. T cells, B-cell-depleted T cells, or PBMCs provided the cDNA or gDNA that served as material.

Authors' processing steps: Counts of nucleated cells, estimated from reference gene primer amplification, were obtained. Method: immunoSEQ multiplex PCR; TCRdb's copy keeps in-frame clones and lacks some. The DNA gave D and trimming, while V, J and clone size come from that table. The table has 250,000 to 350,000 clones, approximately 85% seen once. V was pared by 1 base and J by 2 bases, with 9 bases between. The CDR3 has 14 amino acids. The germline V gene encodes CDR1 SGHTS and CDR2 YDEGEE. Followed longitudinally, the Seattle patients had been enrolled during active infection. The genes are TRBV5-8 and TRBJ1-1; D call uncertain. Sequencing input: peripheral blood. The clonotype originates from a human donor with COVID-19, enrolled during active disease. The donor label of this sample is uncertain. The CDR3 is CASSLQDSNTEAFF. The CDR3 nucleotides read TGTGCCAGCAGCTTGCAGGACTCAAACACTGAAGCTTTCTTT.